The 25 T cell receptor beta chains presented below share a single source sample, sequenced in a study of cytomegalovirus exposure and HLA in healthy donors. The PCR contained 60 Vbeta and 13 Jbeta primers. Repertoires were generated with immunoSEQ multiplex PCR, while TCRdb's copy carries only in-frame clones and drops some. Altogether tens of thousands of clones are present, approximately 90% being singletons, with the ten largest covering 2.5% to 3.5%. Sequenced sample: PBMCs. These receptor sequences come from a boy younger than 18 in good health and CMV-seronegative.

V and J are TRBV7-3 and TRBJ2-7; tentative D call: TRBD2 (6 bases). This CDR3 is 15 amino acids long. Trimming shortened V by 4 bases and J by 2 bases, and 15 bases separated the two germline ends. Germline V gives CDR1 SGHTA, CDR2 FQGTGA. The CDR3 is CASSSRSGRTYEQYF. The CDR3 coding sequence is TGTGCCAGCAGCTCACGTAGCGGTCGGACCTACGAGCAGTACTTC.

The J gene is TRBJ2-7, the V gene TRBV2, with D possibly being TRBD2 (5 bases). The CDR3 consists of 13 residues. The germline V gene encodes CDR1 SNHLY and CDR2 FYNNEI. Between the trimmed V and J ends, which lost 8 bases and 6 bases, there was a span of 17 bases. In nucleotides, the CDR3 is TGTGCCAGCGAGGGCACCTATTACTCCGAGCAGTACTTC. Translation gives CASEGTYYSEQYF. The variable domain in full, with the rest retrieved from reference TRBV2 and TRBJ2-7, is EPEVTQTPSHQVTQMGQEVILRCVPISNHLYFYWYRQILGQKVEFLVSFYNNEISEKSEIFDDQFSVERPDGSNFTLKIRSTKLEDSAMYFCASEGTYYSEQYFGPGTRLTVT.

The chain couples TRBV2 to TRBJ2-7; the match to TRBD1 covers 9 bases. The length of the CDR3 is 13 residues. Germline CDR1 reads SNHLY; CDR2 reads FYNNEI. J gave up 4 bases and V 7 bases, and 5 bases lay outside the gene matches. The CDR3 loop is CASKSGTGYEQYF. In DNA form, the CDR3 reads TGTGCCAGCAAAAGTGGGACAGGGTACGAGCAGTACTTC.

The CDR3 sequence is CASSQVSDTQYF. The DNA for the CDR3 is TGCGCCAGCAGCCAAGTCTCAGATACGCAGTATTTT. V and J are TRBV4-1 and TRBJ2-3; D call uncertain. CDR1 is MGHRA and CDR2 is YSYEKL in the germline V gene. Trimming pared 1 base from V and 4 bases from J, leaving 3 bases between. The CDR3 has 12 amino acids.

V gene TRBV11-2 combines with J gene TRBJ2-3, with a weak D call TRBD1 (7 bases). V shed 5 bases and J shed 3 bases, with 12 bases lying between them. Germline V gene data show CDR1 as SGHAT and CDR2 as FQNNGV. There are 14 residues in the CDR3. CDR3 sequence reads: CASSPEGATDTQYF. The DNA of the CDR3 is TGTGCCAGCAGCCCGGAGGGGGCAACAGATACGCAGTATTTT.

This chain connects TRBV11-2 to TRBJ1-2; TRBD1 matches at 8 bases. The junction had 1 base not matched to a gene; V was cut back by 4 bases and J by 3 bases. From germline, CDR1 is SGHAT and CDR2 FQNNGV. CDR3 length: 13 residues. The chain's CDR3 is CASSSDRDYGYTF. CDR3 in DNA: TGTGCCAGCAGCTCGGACAGGGACTATGGCTACACCTTC.

This chain connects TRBV9 to TRBJ2-3; TRBD2 agrees at 10 bases. The V gene end was trimmed by 4 bases and the J gene end by 0 bases; junction bases not matched to a gene: 5. In germline, CDR1 is SGDLS, CDR2 YYNGEE. The CDR3 has 16 amino acids. The CDR3 DNA reads TGTGCCAGCAGCATTAGCGGGGGGTGGAGCACAGATACGCAGTATTTT. As protein: CASSISGGWSTDTQYF.

The chain couples TRBV5-6 to TRBJ2-7; 8 bases fit TRBD1. The CDR3 is made up of 14 amino acids. CDR1 and CDR2 (germline): SGHDT, YYEEEE. Unmatched junction bases numbered 5, after V lost 0 bases and J lost 6 bases. The CDR3 protein is CASSLGQGAREQYF. DNA of the CDR3: TGTGCCAGCAGCTTGGGGCAGGGGGCGCGCGAGCAGTACTTC.

The V gene is TRBV19, the J gene TRBJ2-7; 7 bases line up with TRBD2. Germline CDR1 is LNHDA and CDR2 is SQIVND (reference sequence). V shed 4 bases, J shed 6 bases, and the junction held 12 bases outside the gene matches. This CDR3 has 15 amino acids. For the CDR3, the DNA is TGTGCCAGTAGTAAACTCTCAGGGAGGGCGACCGAGCAGTACTTC. Residues: CASSKLSGRATEQYF.

The chain is built from TRBV19 and TRBJ1-1; D gene uncertain. CDR1 and CDR2 (germline): LNHDA, SQIVND (reference sequence). This CDR3 contains 13 residues. The V gene lost 3 bases and the J gene lost 11 bases, with 16 bases spanning the gap. The CDR3 reads CASSISERREAFF. The CDR3 coding sequence is TGTGCCAGTAGTATTAGCGAGAGGCGAGAGGCTTTCTTT.

The chain joins TRBV7-2 to TRBJ1-3, with 7 bases aligning to TRBD1. Per germline, CDR1 SGHTA and CDR2 FQGNSA. Trimming cost V 8 bases and J 0 bases; bases outside gene matches: 4. CDR3 length equals 14 residues. The CDR3: CASGTGDSGNTIYF. The CDR3 DNA follows: TGTGCCAGCGGCACAGGGGACTCTGGAAACACCATATATTTT. Full variable domain (missing parts from reference TRBV7-2 and TRBJ1-3): GAGVSQSPSNKVTEKGKDVELRCDPISGHTALYWYRQSLGQGLEFLIYFQGNSAPDKSGLPSDRFSAERTGGSVSTLTIQRTQQEDSAVYLCASGTGDSGNTIYFGEGSWLTVV.

This chain joins TRBV14 and TRBJ2-2; possible D gene TRBD2, 6 bases. The CDR3 consists of 14 residues. In germline, CDR1 is SGHDN, CDR2 FVKESK. The V gene lost 3 bases and the J gene lost 6 bases, with 11 bases spanning the gap. The DNA for the CDR3 is TGTGCCAGCAGCCAGGACTACCTGCCCGGGGAGCTGTTTTTT. Translating gives CASSQDYLPGELFF.

The CDR3 region has the DNA TGTGCCATCAGTGAGTCGGACTTGAGTTATGAGCAGTTCTTC. Translated: CAISESDLSYEQFF. This rearrangement joins TRBV10-3 to TRBJ2-1; possibly TRBD2 for D (5 bases). This CDR3 is 14 amino acids long. The V and J ends lost 0 bases and 8 bases respectively, with 11 bases between them. Germline CDR1 ENHRY, CDR2 SYGVKD.

This clone was detected only once. This rearrangement joins TRBV7-9 to TRBJ1-6; 8 bases map to TRBD1. CDR1 SEHNR and CDR2 FQNEAQ come from the germline V gene (reference sequence). The CDR3 runs 14 residues. With V trimmed by 8 bases and J by 9 bases, 9 bases remained unmatched. This CDR3 reads CASEPGGFFSPLHF. Written as DNA, the CDR3 is TGTGCCAGCGAGCCAGGGGGCTTTTTTTCACCCCTCCACTTT.

The CDR3 protein is CASSYGGSGELFF. Here the CDR3 DNA reads TGTGCCAGCAGTTACGGCGGATCCGGGGAGCTGTTTTTT. V is TRBV28 and J is TRBJ2-2; unclear D gene. The germline V gene encodes CDR1 MDHEN and CDR2 SYDVKM. This CDR3 is built from 13 residues. Trimming left V 4 bases short and J 6 bases short, with 9 bases between.

This clone occurred once. V usage is TRBV5-1 and J usage is TRBJ2-7; 8 bases are a match to TRBD2. CDR3 size: 18 residues. V lost 0 bases, J lost 2 bases, and 13 bases stayed unmatched. Germline V gene lookup returns CDR1 SGHRS and CDR2 YFSETQ. For the CDR3, the DNA is TGCGCCAGCAGCTTGGCCTCGCGGGCTAGCGGGCCCCCCTACGAGCAGTACTTC. Protein: CASSLASRASGPPYEQYF.

The V gene is TRBV7-6, the J gene TRBJ2-5, with D perhaps matching TRBD2 (7 bases). This CDR3 spans 12 amino acids. Germline V gene data show CDR1 as SGHVS and CDR2 as FNYEAQ. Trimming took 7 bases from V and 4 from J, leaving 10 bases between them. The CDR3 nucleotides are TGTGCCAGCACAAGGGGGGGAGAGACCCAGTACTTC. It translates to CASTRGGETQYF.

As regards this clone: The sample has other DNA sequences that encode this CDR3 too. The CDR3 region has the DNA TGTGCCAGCAGTGATCTAGCGGGAAGCACAGATACGCAGTATTTT. Its translation: CASSDLAGSTDTQYF. This rearrangement joins TRBV6-1 to TRBJ2-3; 9 bases fit TRBD2. This CDR3 has 15 amino acids. V lost 3 bases to trimming and J lost 0 bases; unmatched junction nucleotides: 1. The V gene's germline CDR1 is MNHNS and CDR2 SASEGT.

This CDR3 reads CASSYTSAYGYTF. The CDR3 DNA sequence: TGTGCCAGCAGTTACACTTCCGCGTATGGCTACACCTTC. This chain joins TRBV6-5 and TRBJ1-2; D remains ambiguous. CDR1 and CDR2 (germline): MNHEY, SVGAGI. The CDR3 totals 13 residues. The V gene lost 2 bases and the J gene lost 5 bases, with 9 bases spanning the gap.

In nucleotides, the CDR3 is TGTGCCAGCAGCTTAGAAGCCTCGAGCAATCAGCCCCAGCATTTT. It encodes CASSLEASSNQPQHF. The chain is built from TRBV7-8 and TRBJ1-5; D is unresolved. With 1 base removed from V and 1 base from J, the gap between germline ends came to 8 bases. The CDR3 spans 15 residues. From germline, CDR1 is SGHVS and CDR2 FQNEAQ. The full variable domain, rest sourced from reference TRBV7-8 and TRBJ1-5, is GAGVSQSPRYKVAKRGQDVALRCDPISGHVSLFWYQQALGQGPEFLTYFQNEAQLDKSGLPSDRFFAERPEGSVSTLKIQRTQQEDSAVYLCASSLEASSNQPQHFGDGTRLSIL.

The V call is TRBV28, the J call TRBJ1-2; no clear D. Germline-derived CDR1 and CDR2 are MDHEN and SYDVKM. Trimming cost V 3 bases and J 8 bases, with 10 bases left between them. CDR3 size: 12 residues. CDR3 in amino acids: CASSFSMVGYTF. CDR3 coding DNA: TGTGCCAGCAGTTTCTCTATGGTGGGCTACACCTTC.

The CDR3 DNA reads TGTGCCACCAGCGGGGGGGGGAGCACAGATACGCAGTATTTT. Encoded protein: CATSGGGSTDTQYF. This sequence joins TRBV15 and TRBJ2-3; TRBD2 aligns across 7 bases. The ends lost 5 bases at V and 0 bases at J; junction bases unmatched: 2. The CDR3 runs to 14 residues. The germline gives CDR1 LNHNV, CDR2 YYDKDF (reference sequence).

V gene TRBV18 combines with J gene TRBJ1-3; 8 positions match TRBD1. The CDR3 consists of 16 residues. V trimming: 3 bases; J trimming: 2 bases; junction bases outside the gene matches: 6. In germline, CDR1 is KGHSH, CDR2 LQKENI. The DNA for the CDR3 is TGTGCCAGCTCACCCCTCGCGACAGGGGCTGGAAACACCATATATTTT. Its translation: CASSPLATGAGNTIYF.

The CDR3 nucleotides are TGTGCCAGCAGCCACTCCACCGGGACAGGGCTCTGGACTTCCGAGCAGTACTTC. Encoded protein: CASSHSTGTGLWTSEQYF. The rearrangement links TRBV4-2 to TRBJ2-5, with TRBD1 identical over 9 bases. Gene TRBJ2-7 matches the end of the DNA better, so the J call may be wrong. The CDR3 length is 18 residues. Germline values: CDR1 LGHNA, CDR2 YNFKEQ.

The chain employs TRBV19 and TRBJ1-5, with D tentatively TRBD1 (5 bases). Deletions cut 0 bases from V and 2 bases from J, with 5 bases between. Germline CDR1 reads LNHDA; CDR2 reads SQIVND (reference sequence). This CDR3 comprises 14 residues. CDR3 DNA sequence: TGTGCCAGTAGTATAGACAGGGGCAATCAGCCCCAGCATTTT. Translating it yields CASSIDRGNQPQHF.